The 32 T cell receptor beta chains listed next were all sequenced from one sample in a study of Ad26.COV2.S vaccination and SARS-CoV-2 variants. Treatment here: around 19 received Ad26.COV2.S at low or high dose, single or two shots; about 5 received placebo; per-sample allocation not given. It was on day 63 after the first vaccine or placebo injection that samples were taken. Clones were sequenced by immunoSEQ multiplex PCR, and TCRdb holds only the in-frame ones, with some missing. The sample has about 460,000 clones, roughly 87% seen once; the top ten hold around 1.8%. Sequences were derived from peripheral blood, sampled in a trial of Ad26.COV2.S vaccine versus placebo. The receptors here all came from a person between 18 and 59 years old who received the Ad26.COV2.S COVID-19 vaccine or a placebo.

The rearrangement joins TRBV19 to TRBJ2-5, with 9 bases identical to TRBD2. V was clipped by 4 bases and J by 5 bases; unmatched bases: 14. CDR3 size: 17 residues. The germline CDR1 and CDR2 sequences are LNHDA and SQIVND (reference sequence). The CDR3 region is CASSKRLAVESVETQYF. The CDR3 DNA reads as TGTGCCAGTAGTAAGAGACTAGCGGTGGAAAGTGTGGAGACCCAGTACTTC.

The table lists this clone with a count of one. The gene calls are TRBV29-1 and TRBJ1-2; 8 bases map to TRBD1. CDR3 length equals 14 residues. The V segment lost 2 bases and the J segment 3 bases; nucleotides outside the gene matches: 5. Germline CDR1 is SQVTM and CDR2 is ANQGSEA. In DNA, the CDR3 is TGCAGCGTTGAACCAGAGACAGGGGACTATGGCTACACCTTC. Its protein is CSVEPETGDYGYTF.

In nucleotides, the CDR3 is TGTGCCAGCAGCCGAGTTGTGGGCCGCGAGCAGTACTTC. This gives the protein CASSRVVGREQYF. The chain joins TRBV3-1 (or the pseudogene TRBV3-2) to TRBJ2-7; the D is unclear. The V end lost 4 bases, the J end lost 6 bases, and 13 bases lay between the germline ends. Germline-derived CDR1 and CDR2 are LGHDT and YNNKEL (reference sequence). The CDR3 is 13 amino acids.

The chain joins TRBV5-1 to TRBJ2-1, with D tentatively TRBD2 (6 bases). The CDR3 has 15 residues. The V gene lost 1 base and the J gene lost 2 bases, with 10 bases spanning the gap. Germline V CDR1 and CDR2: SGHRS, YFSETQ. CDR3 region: CASSLRRGAYNEQFF. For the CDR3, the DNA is TGCGCCAGCAGCTTGAGACGCGGGGCCTACAATGAGCAGTTCTTC.

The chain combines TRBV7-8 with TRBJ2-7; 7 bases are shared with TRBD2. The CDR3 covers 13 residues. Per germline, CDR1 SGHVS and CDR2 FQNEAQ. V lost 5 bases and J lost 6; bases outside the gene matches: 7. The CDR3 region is CASSPGTTREQYF. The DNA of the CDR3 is TGTGCCAGCAGCCCCGGGACTACCCGCGAGCAGTACTTC. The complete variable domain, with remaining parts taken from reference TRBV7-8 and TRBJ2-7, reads GAGVSQSPRYKVAKRGQDVALRCDPISGHVSLFWYQQALGQGPEFLTYFQNEAQLDKSGLPSDRFFAERPEGSVSTLKIQRTQQEDSAVYLCASSPGTTREQYFGPGTRLTVT.

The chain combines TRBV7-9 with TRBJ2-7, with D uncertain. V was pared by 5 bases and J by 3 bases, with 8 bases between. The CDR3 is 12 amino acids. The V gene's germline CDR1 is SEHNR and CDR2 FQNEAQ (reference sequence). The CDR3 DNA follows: TGTGCCAGCAGCCCCTATGTCTACGAGCAGTACTTC. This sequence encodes CASSPYVYEQYF.

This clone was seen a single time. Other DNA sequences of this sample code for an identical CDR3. CDR3 sequence: CASSPTTGELFF. DNA for the CDR3: TGTGCCAGCTCACCCACTACCGGGGAGCTGTTTTTT. The genes are TRBV18 and TRBJ2-2; D is ambiguous. CDR3 length: 12 amino acids. Germline V gene sequence: CDR1 KGHSH, CDR2 LQKENI. Trimming removed 3 bases from V and 5 bases from J, with 4 bases in between.

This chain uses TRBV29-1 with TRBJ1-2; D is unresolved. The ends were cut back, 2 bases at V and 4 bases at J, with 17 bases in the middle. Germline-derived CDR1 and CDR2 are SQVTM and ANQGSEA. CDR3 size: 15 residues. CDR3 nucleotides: TGCAGCGTTGAAAAACGGTCGGAGGACGGCTATGGCTACACCTTC. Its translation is CSVEKRSEDGYGYTF.

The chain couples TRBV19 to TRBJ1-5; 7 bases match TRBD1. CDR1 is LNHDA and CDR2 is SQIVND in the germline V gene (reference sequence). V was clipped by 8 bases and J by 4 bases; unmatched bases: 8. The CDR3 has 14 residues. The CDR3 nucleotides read TGTGCCAGTCGACAGGGTAGGGGAAATCAGCCCCAGCATTTT. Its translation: CASRQGRGNQPQHF.

The CDR3 DNA follows: TGTGCCAGTAGTCCAAGCTCGGCGGCGGGTCAGCCCCAGCATTTT. Translation: CASSPSSAAGQPQHF. This sequence joins TRBV19 and TRBJ1-5; D is unresolved. The germline V and J ends were trimmed by 5 bases and 6 bases, with 17 bases remaining between them. CDR3 size: 15 residues. CDR1 and CDR2 from the germline V gene are LNHDA and SQIVND (reference sequence).

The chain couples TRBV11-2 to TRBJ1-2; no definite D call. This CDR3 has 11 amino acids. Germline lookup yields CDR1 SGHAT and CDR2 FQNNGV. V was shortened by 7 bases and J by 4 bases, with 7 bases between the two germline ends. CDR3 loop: CASKMSYGYTF. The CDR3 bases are TGTGCCAGCAAAATGTCCTATGGCTACACCTTC.

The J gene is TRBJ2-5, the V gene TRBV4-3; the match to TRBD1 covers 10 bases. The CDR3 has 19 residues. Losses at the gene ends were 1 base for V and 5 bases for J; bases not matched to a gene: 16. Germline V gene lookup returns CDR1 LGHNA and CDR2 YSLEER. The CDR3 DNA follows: TGCGCCAGCAGCCAAGTTCCCCCCTCCGGGACAGGGGCGGTGGAGACCCAGTACTTC. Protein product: CASSQVPPSGTGAVETQYF.

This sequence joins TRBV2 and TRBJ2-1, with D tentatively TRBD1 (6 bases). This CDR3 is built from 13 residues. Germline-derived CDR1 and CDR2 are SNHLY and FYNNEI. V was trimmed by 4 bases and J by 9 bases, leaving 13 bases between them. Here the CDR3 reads CASSGTDLGEQFF. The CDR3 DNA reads TGTGCCAGCAGTGGGACAGATTTAGGTGAGCAGTTCTTC.

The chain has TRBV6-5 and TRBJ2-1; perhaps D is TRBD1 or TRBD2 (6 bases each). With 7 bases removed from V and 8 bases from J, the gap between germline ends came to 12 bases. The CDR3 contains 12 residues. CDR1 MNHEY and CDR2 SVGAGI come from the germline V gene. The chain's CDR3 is CASKPRGHEQFF. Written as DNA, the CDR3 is TGTGCCAGCAAACCCCGGGGGCATGAGCAGTTCTTC.

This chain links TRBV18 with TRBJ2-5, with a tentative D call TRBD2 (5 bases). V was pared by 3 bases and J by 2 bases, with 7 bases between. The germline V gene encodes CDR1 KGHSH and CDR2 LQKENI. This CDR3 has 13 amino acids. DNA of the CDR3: TGTGCCAGCTCACCGGGAGATCAAGAGACCCAGTACTTC. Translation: CASSPGDQETQYF.

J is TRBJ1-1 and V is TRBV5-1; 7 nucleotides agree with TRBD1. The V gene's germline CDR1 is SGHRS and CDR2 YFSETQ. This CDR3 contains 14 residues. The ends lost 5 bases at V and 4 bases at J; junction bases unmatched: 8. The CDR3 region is CASSLRQGPTEAFF. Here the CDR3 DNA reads TGCGCCAGCAGTCTGCGACAGGGACCCACTGAAGCTTTCTTT. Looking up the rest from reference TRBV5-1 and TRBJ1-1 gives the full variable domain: KAGVTQTPRYLIKTRGQQVTLSCSPISGHRSVSWYQQTPGQGLQFLFEYFSETQRNKGNFPGRFSGRQFSNSRSEMNVSTLELGDSALYLCASSLRQGPTEAFFGQGTRLTVV.

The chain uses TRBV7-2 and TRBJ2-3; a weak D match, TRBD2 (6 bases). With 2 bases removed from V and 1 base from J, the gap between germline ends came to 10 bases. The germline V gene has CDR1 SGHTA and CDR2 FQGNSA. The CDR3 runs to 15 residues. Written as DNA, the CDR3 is TGTGCCAGCAGCTTACTACTAGCCGGCACAGATACGCAGTATTTT. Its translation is CASSLLLAGTDTQYF.

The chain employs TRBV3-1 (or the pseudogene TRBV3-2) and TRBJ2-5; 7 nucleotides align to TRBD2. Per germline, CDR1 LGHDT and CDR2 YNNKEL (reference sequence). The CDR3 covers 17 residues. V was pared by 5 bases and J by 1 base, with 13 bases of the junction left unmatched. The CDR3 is CASSWVRLAEIQETQYF. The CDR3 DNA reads TGTGCCAGCAGCTGGGTTCGGCTAGCGGAAATCCAAGAGACCCAGTACTTC.

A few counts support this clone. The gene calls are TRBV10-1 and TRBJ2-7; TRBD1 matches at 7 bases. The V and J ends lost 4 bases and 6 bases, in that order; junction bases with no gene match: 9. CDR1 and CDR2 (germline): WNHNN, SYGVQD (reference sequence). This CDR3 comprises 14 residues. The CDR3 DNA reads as TGCGCCAGCAGTGCCGACAGGGTGAGTGGCGAGCAGTACTTC. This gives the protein CASSADRVSGEQYF.

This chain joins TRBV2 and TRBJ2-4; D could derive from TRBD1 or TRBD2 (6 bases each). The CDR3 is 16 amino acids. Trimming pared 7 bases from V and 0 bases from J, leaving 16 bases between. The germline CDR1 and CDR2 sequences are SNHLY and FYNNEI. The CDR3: CASTWNGGLAKNIQYF. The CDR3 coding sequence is TGTGCCAGCACCTGGAATGGGGGGCTAGCCAAAAACATTCAGTACTTC.

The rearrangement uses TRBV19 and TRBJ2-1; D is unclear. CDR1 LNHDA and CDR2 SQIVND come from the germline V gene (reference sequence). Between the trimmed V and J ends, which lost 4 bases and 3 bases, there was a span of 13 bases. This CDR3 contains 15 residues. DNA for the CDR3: TGTGCCAGTAGTACTCTAGGTAGTATCTACAATGAGCAGTTCTTC. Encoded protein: CASSTLGSIYNEQFF.

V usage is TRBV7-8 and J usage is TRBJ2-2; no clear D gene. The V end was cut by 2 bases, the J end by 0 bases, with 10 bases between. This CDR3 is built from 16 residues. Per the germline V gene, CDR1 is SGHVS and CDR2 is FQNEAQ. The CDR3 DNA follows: TGTGCCAGCAGCTTACGACACGACTCGAACACCGGGGAGCTGTTTTTT. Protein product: CASSLRHDSNTGELFF.

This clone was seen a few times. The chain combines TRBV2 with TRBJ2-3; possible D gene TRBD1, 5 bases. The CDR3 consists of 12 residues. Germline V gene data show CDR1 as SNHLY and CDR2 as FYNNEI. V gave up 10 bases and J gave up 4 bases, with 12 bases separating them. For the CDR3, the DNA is TGTGCCACCCAACAGGAATCAGATACGCAGTATTTT. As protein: CATQQESDTQYF.

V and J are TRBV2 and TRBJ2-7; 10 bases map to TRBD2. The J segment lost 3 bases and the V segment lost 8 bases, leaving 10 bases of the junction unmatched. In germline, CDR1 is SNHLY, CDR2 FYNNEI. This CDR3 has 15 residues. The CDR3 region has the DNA TGTGCCAGCTCCCTCGAAGCGGGAGGGAACTACGAGCAGTACTTC. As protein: CASSLEAGGNYEQYF. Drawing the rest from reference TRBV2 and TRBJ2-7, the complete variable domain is EPEVTQTPSHQVTQMGQEVILRCVPISNHLYFYWYRQILGQKVEFLVSFYNNEISEKSEIFDDQFSVERPDGSNFTLKIRSTKLEDSAMYFCASSLEAGGNYEQYFGPGTRLTVT.

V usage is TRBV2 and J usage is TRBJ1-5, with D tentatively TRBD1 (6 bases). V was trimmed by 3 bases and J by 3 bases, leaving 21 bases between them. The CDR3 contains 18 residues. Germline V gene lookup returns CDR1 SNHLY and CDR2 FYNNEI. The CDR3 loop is CASSERTDPQLFNQPQHF. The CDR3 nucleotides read TGTGCCAGCAGTGAGAGGACAGATCCTCAACTATTCAATCAGCCCCAGCATTTT.

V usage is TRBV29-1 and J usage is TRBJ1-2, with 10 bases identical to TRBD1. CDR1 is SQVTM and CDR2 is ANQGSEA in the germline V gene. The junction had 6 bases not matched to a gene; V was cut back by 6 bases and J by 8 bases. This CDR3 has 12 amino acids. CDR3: CSVGGQGNGYTF. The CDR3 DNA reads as TGCAGCGTGGGGGGACAGGGGAACGGCTACACCTTC.

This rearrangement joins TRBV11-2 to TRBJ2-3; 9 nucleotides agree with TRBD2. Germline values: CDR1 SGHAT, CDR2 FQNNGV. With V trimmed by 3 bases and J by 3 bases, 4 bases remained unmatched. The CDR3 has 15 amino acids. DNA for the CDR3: TGTGCCAGCAGCTTCGCGGGAGGGCCAACAGATACGCAGTATTTT. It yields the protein CASSFAGGPTDTQYF.

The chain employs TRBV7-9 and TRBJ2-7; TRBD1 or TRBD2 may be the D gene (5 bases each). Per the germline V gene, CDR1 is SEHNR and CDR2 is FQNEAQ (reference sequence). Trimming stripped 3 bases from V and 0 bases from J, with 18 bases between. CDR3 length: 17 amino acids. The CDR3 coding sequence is TGTGCCAGCAGCTTCGGAGATGTGAGGGACCTCTCCTACGAGCAGTACTTC. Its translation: CASSFGDVRDLSYEQYF.

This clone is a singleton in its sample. CDR3: CASKALIGYSYEQYF. The CDR3 DNA is TGCGCCAGCAAGGCCTTAATCGGTTATTCCTACGAGCAGTACTTC. The chain uses TRBV5-1 and TRBJ2-7; D not resolved. CDR1 SGHRS and CDR2 YFSETQ come from the germline V gene. V dropped 6 bases and J dropped 1 base, with 17 bases sitting between them. The CDR3 contains 15 residues.

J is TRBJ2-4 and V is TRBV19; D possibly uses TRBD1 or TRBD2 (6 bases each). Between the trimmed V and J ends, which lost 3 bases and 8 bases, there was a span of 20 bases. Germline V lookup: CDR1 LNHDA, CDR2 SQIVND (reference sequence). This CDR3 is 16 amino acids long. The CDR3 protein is CASSIRTGAEVHIQYF. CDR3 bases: TGTGCCAGTAGTATCAGGACGGGGGCTGAGGTTCACATTCAGTACTTC.

CDR3 in DNA: TGTGCCAGCAGTACCCGGACTGGAGAGCAGTACTTC. This codes for CASSTRTGEQYF. V gene TRBV27 combines with J gene TRBJ2-7; tentative D call: TRBD2 (5 bases). Per the germline V gene, CDR1 is MNHEY and CDR2 is SMNVEV (reference sequence). The CDR3 consists of 12 residues. The V gene lost 5 bases and the J gene lost 7 bases, with 12 bases spanning the gap.

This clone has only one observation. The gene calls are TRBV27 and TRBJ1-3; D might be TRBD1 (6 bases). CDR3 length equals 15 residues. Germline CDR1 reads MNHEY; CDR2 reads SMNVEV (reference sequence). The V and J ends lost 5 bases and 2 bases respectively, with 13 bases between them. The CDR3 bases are TGTGCCAGCAGTCCTGGACAGACTACTGGAAACACCATATATTTT. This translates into CASSPGQTTGNTIYF.